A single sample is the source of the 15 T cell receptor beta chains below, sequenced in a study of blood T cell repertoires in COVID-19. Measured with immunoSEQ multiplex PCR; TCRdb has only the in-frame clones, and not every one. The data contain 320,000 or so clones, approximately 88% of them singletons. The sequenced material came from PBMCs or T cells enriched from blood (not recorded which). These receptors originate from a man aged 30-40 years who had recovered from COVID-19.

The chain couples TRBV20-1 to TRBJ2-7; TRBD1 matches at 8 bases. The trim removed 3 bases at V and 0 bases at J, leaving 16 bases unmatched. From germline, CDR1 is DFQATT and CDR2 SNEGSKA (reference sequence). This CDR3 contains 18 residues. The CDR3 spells CSASSPGRGQQVSYEQYF. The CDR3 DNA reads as TGCAGTGCTAGTTCCCCTGGCAGGGGGCAACAAGTCTCCTACGAGCAGTACTTC.

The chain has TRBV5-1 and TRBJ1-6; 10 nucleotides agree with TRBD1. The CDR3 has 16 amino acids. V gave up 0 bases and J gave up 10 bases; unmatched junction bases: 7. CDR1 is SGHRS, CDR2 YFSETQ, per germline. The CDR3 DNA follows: TGCGCCAGCAGCTTGGGACAGGGGGCGCGGGAATCACCCCTCCACTTT. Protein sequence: CASSLGQGARESPLHF.

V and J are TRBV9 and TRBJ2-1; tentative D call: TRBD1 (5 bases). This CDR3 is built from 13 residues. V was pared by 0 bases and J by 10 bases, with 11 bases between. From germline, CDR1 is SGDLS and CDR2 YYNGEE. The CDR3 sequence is CASSVEAGWEQFF. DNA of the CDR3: TGTGCCAGCAGCGTAGAGGCAGGGTGGGAGCAGTTCTTC.

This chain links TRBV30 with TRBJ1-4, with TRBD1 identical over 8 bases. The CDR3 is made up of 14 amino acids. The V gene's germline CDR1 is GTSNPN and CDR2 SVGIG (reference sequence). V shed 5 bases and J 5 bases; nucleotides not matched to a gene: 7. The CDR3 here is CAWQTGQGNEKLFF. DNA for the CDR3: TGTGCCTGGCAAACCGGACAGGGAAATGAAAAACTGTTTTTT.

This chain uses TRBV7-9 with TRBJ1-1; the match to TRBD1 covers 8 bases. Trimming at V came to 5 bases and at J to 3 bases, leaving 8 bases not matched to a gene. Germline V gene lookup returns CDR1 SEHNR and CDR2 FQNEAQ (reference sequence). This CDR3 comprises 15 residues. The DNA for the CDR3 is TGTGCCAGCAGCCGTCCCCAGGGGGCCGACACTGAAGCTTTCTTT. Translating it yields CASSRPQGADTEAFF.

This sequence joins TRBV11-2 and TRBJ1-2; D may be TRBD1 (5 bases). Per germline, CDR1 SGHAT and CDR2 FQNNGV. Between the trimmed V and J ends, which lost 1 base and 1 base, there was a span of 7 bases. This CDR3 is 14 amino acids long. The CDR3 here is CASSLGRVNYGYTF. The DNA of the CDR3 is TGTGCCAGCAGCTTAGGCAGGGTTAACTATGGCTACACCTTC.

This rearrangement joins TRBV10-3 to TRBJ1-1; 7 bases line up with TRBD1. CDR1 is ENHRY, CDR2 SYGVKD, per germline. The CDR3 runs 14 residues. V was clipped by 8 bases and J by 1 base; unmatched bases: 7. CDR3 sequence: CAISDSGGNTEAFF. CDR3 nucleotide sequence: TGTGCCATCTCTGATTCAGGGGGGAACACTGAAGCTTTCTTT.

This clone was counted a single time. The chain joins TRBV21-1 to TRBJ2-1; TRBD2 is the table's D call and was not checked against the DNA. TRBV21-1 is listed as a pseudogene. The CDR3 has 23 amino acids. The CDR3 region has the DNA TGTGCCAGCAGCAAACAGATACGAGTCGGGGACTCGGCGTTGTCCCCGTCCTACAATGAGCAGTTCTTC. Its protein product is CASSKQIRVGDSALSPSYNEQFF.

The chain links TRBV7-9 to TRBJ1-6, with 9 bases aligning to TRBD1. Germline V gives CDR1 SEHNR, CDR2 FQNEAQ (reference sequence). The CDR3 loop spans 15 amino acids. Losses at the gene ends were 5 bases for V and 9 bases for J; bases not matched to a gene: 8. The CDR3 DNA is TGTGCCAGCAGCCGAGGCGACAGGGGGGGTTCACCCCTCCACTTT. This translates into CASSRGDRGGSPLHF.

CDR3 DNA: TGTGCCAGCAGCAACAGGGGCAACACCGGGGAGCTGTTTTTT. Its protein is CASSNRGNTGELFF. The chain carries TRBV2 and TRBJ2-2; 7 bases are shared with TRBD1. The CDR3 totals 14 residues. CDR1 and CDR2 (germline): SNHLY, FYNNEI. Trimming cost V 6 bases and J 2 bases; bases outside gene matches: 3. The full variable domain, rest sourced from reference TRBV2 and TRBJ2-2, is EPEVTQTPSHQVTQMGQEVILRCVPISNHLYFYWYRQILGQKVEFLVSFYNNEISEKSEIFDDQFSVERPDGSNFTLKIRSTKLEDSAMYFCASSNRGNTGELFFGEGSRLTVL.

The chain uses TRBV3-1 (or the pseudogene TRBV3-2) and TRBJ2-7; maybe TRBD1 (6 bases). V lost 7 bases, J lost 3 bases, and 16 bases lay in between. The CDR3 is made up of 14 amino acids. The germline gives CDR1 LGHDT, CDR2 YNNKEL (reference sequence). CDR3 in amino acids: CASISTGDNYEQYF. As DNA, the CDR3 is TGTGCCAGCATATCGACAGGTGACAACTACGAGCAGTACTTC.

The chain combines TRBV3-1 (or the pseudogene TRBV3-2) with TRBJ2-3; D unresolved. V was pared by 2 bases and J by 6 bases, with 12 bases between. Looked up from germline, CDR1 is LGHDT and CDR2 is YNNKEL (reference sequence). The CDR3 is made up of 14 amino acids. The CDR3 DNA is TGTGCCAGCAGCCAATATCTACCAGCGGATACGCAGTATTTT. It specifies CASSQYLPADTQYF.

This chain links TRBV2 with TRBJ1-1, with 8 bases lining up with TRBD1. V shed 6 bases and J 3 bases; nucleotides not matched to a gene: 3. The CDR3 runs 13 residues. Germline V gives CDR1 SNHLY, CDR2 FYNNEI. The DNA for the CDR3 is TGTGCCAGCAGGGTGGACAGGGACACTGAAGCTTTCTTT. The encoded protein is CASRVDRDTEAFF.

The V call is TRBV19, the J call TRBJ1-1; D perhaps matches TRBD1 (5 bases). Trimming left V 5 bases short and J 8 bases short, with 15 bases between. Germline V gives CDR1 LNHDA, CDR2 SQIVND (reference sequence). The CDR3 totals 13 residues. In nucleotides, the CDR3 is TGTGCCAGTAGTCCCGGGGGGACTAGGGAAGCTTTCTTT. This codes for CASSPGGTREAFF.

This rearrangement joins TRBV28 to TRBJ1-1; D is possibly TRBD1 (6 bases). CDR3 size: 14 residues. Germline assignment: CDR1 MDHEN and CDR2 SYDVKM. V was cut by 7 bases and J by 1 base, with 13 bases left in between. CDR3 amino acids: CASNAGVGNTEAFF. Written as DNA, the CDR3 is TGTGCCAGCAATGCAGGGGTGGGGAACACTGAAGCTTTCTTT.